This TCR beta chain was identified in a study of blood T cell repertoires in COVID-19. Study background: Samples taken during acute and convalescent COVID-19 were collected in the United States, Italy and Spain. The cDNA or gDNA used as material had been derived from T cells, B-cell-depleted T cells, or PBMCs.

Trimming removed 4 bases from V and 1 base from J, with 7 bases in between. CDR3 size: 13 residues. The germline V gene has CDR1 SNHLY and CDR2 FYNNEI. Methods used by the authors: Amplified reference gene primers provided the basis for estimating nucleated cell counts. The table came from immunoSEQ multiplex PCR; TCRdb's copy has only in-frame clones and leaves some out. That table is the source of V, J and clone size, and D and trimming were worked out from the DNA. This table holds 52,000 or so clones, roughly 89% found once. The source material was peripheral blood. The clonotype was recovered from a man older than 75 with acute or convalescent COVID-19. This rearrangement joins TRBV2 to TRBJ1-1; no firm D call. This CDR3 is CASSANRNTEAFF. For the CDR3, the DNA is TGTGCCAGCAGTGCCAACAGGAACACTGAAGCTTTCTTT. Full variable domain (rest looked up from reference TRBV2 and TRBJ1-1): EPEVTQTPSHQVTQMGQEVILRCVPISNHLYFYWYRQILGQKVEFLVSFYNNEISEKSEIFDDQFSVERPDGSNFTLKIRSTKLEDSAMYFCASSANRNTEAFFGQGTRLTVV.